This T cell receptor beta chain stems from a study of cytomegalovirus exposure and HLA in healthy donors. Turning to this clone: Its specificity is unknown.

Only in-frame clones appear in the TCRdb table, and some are missing; sequencing was by immunoSEQ multiplex PCR. This sample yields some 150,000 clones, of which more than 70% are seen a single time; around 3% belongs to the top ten. The CDR3 is made up of 16 amino acids. V lost 2 bases, J lost 4 bases, and 15 bases lay in between. Germline loops: CDR1 SEHNR, CDR2 FQNEAQ (reference sequence). General study results and limits: A list of 150 or so TCR beta chains associated with cytomegalovirus was given.

Specimen: PBMCs. The chain uses TRBV7-9 and TRBJ2-1; perhaps TRBD1 as D (6 bases). The sequence derives from a young man in good health and CMV-seronegative. CDR3 DNA sequence: TGTGCCAGCAGCTTATCGCATGGGGGCTCGTACAATGAGCAGTTCTTC. Translated: CASSLSHGGSYNEQFF.